This T cell receptor (beta chain) was captured in a study of cytomegalovirus exposure and HLA in healthy donors. Study in general: The roughly 120 validation repertoires were reported in a later analysis to have been generated on the same platform as the 666 first-cohort repertoires. Whole-study findings and limits: The majority of TCR sequences were rare, yet some public TCRs appeared in many donors. In vitro experiments confirmed that three CMV-associated chains were specific for CMV antigens.

A word on this clone: What it binds is not known.

CDR3 length equals 14 residues. J gave up 2 bases and V 6 bases, and 6 bases lay outside the gene matches. CDR1 is SGHRS, CDR2 YFSETQ, per germline. Profiling relied on immunoSEQ multiplex PCR, and the TCRdb table lists in-frame clones only, not all of them. The sample lists roughly 330,000 clones, 75% to 90% occurring once. What was sequenced was PBMCs. The TCR originated in a woman aged 25-40 years in good health and CMV-seropositive. The genes are TRBV5-1 and TRBJ2-3; TRBD1 matches at 7 bases. The CDR3 DNA is TGCGCCAGCAAGCCCGGGACAGTCACAGATACGCAGTATTTT. Its translation is CASKPGTVTDTQYF.